The clone carrying this T cell receptor (beta chain) was counted only a few times. Its antigen is undetermined. The sample is drawn from a study of beta chain features in type 1 diabetes. As for the study in general: Patient and healthy donor groups were alike in age, gender and cell yields. Study-wide findings and caveats: TCRB CDR3s were moderately but significantly shorter in Type 1 diabetes patients in all four CD4+ subsets. Across patients, naive, central memory and Treg TCRB repertoires exhibited apparently greater similarity than was observed across healthy donors. Unsettled here was the matter of whether HLA type influences TCRB rearrangement.

Germline CDR1 LGHNA, CDR2 YNFKEQ. The CDR3 sequence is 16 residues long. The ends lost 2 bases at V and 3 bases at J; junction bases unmatched: 1. Isolated RNA was reverse transcribed in full, so expressed TCRB transcripts were sequenced. A few million reads, on average, came from each naive, central memory and regulatory T cell sample. Libraries were prepared by immunoSEQ multiplex PCR; TCRdb keeps only in-frame clonotypes and omits some of them. Of nearly 350,000 clones in the sample, approximately 9.7% were seen once. The chain joins TRBV4-2 to TRBJ2-1; 13 bases line up with TRBD2. The sequence was collected from a man aged 30-40 years with type 1 diabetes. The sequenced sample was central memory CD4+ T cells from blood. Here the CDR3 DNA reads TGTGCCAGCAGCCAACGACTAGCGGGGGGCTACAATGAGCAGTTCTTC. This gives the protein CASSQRLAGGYNEQFF.